These T cell receptor beta chains were read from a single sample in a study of T-cell reconstitution after alpha-beta-depleted transplantation in children. Using its own MiXCR run on the PCR reads, TCRdb lists one record per CDR3 protein. Of 150,000 to 200,000 distinct CDR3 sequences listed, about 14% are singletons. The sample was PBMCs from the stem cell graft donor, taken from the stem cell graft. These receptors were obtained from a human donor who donated a stem cell graft to a child with acute lymphoblastic leukemia. The CDR3 runs from the conserved cysteine through the conserved F or W. Fields, in order: J gene, D gene, V gene, clone size, CDR3 protein, CDR3 DNA. The D gene is left open where the match is weak. Size is omitted from some rows. Given values are once, few, many or a class for expanded clones.

j_gene: TRBJ1-2; d_gene: .; v_gene: TRBV12-3/TRBV12-4; abundance: .; CDR3aa: CASSSPGTSNYGYTF; CDR3nt: TGTGCCAGCAGCTCGCCCGGGACATCCAACTATGGCTACACCTTC
j_gene: TRBJ1-1; d_gene: .; v_gene: TRBV10-3; abundance: few; CDR3aa: CAISGGGAAFF; CDR3nt: TGTGCCATCAGTGGGGGGGGGGCCGCTTTCTTT
j_gene: TRBJ2-3; d_gene: TRBD2; v_gene: TRBV20-1; abundance: many; CDR3aa: CSAVTSGRALTDTQYF; CDR3nt: TGCAGTGCAGTTACTAGCGGGAGGGCCCTCACAGATACGCAGTATTTT
j_gene: TRBJ1-6; d_gene: TRBD1; v_gene: TRBV12-3/TRBV12-4; abundance: many; CDR3aa: CASTKQQGNSPLHF; CDR3nt: TGTGCCAGCACTAAACAACAGGGGAATTCACCCCTCCACTTT
j_gene: TRBJ2-7; d_gene: TRBD2; v_gene: TRBV5-6; abundance: many; CDR3aa: CASSPRLAGRGYEQYF; CDR3nt: TGTGCCAGCAGCCCTCGACTAGCCGGGAGAGGCTACGAGCAGTACTTC
j_gene: TRBJ1-6; d_gene: .; v_gene: TRBV12-3/TRBV12-4; abundance: many; CDR3aa: CASRQGSNNSPLHF; CDR3nt: TGTGCCAGCAGACAGGGATCTAATAATTCACCCCTCCACTTT
j_gene: TRBJ1-1; d_gene: .; v_gene: TRBV4-1; abundance: many; CDR3aa: CASSQLSMNTEAFF; CDR3nt: TGCGCCAGCAGCCAGCTGAGCATGAACACTGAAGCTTTCTTT
j_gene: TRBJ2-1; d_gene: TRBD2; v_gene: TRBV5-5; abundance: few; CDR3aa: CASSLLLAGKNEQFF; CDR3nt: TGTGCCAGCAGCTTGTTACTAGCGGGCAAGAATGAGCAGTTCTTC
j_gene: TRBJ1-1; d_gene: .; v_gene: TRBV5-1; abundance: many; CDR3aa: CASSKGTMNTEAFF; CDR3nt: TGCGCCAGCAGTAAAGGTACAATGAACACTGAAGCTTTCTTT
j_gene: TRBJ2-5; d_gene: .; v_gene: TRBV5-1; abundance: many; CDR3aa: CASSQGTGWYEETQYF; CDR3nt: TGCGCCAGCAGCCAAGGGACTGGGTGGTACGAAGAGACCCAGTACTTC
j_gene: TRBJ2-1; d_gene: .; v_gene: TRBV11-1; abundance: many; CDR3aa: CASSLRAGDEQFF; CDR3nt: TGTGCCAGCAGCTTAAGGGCCGGGGATGAGCAGTTCTTC
j_gene: TRBJ2-1; d_gene: TRBD2; v_gene: TRBV5-1; abundance: .; CDR3aa: CASSLWLAGGNEQFF; CDR3nt: TGCGCCAGCAGCTTGTGGCTAGCGGGAGGGAATGAGCAGTTCTTC
j_gene: TRBJ2-2; d_gene: .; v_gene: TRBV29-1; abundance: many; CDR3aa: CSVKSGLLTGELFF; CDR3nt: TGCAGCGTTAAATCGGGCCTCCTCACCGGGGAGCTGTTTTTT
j_gene: TRBJ2-5; d_gene: .; v_gene: TRBV11-2; abundance: .; CDR3aa: CASRRNSLQETQYF; CDR3nt: TGTGCCAGCAGACGTAATTCCCTCCAAGAGACCCAGTACTTC
j_gene: TRBJ1-2; d_gene: TRBD1; v_gene: TRBV5-6; abundance: many; CDR3aa: CASSSTGSGWYGYTF; CDR3nt: TGTGCCAGCAGCTCGACAGGGAGTGGATGGTATGGCTACACCTTC
j_gene: TRBJ2-1; d_gene: TRBD2; v_gene: TRBV10-3; abundance: many; CDR3aa: CAISESNLAGVREQFF; CDR3nt: TGTGCCATCAGTGAGTCGAACCTAGCGGGAGTTAGGGAGCAGTTCTTC
j_gene: TRBJ1-2; d_gene: .; v_gene: TRBV6-5; abundance: many; CDR3aa: CASSYSFRTAPVDGYTF; CDR3nt: TGTGCCAGCAGTTACTCATTCCGGACAGCACCAGTCGATGGCTACACCTTC
j_gene: TRBJ2-4; d_gene: .; v_gene: TRBV27; abundance: many; CDR3aa: CASSSFVPRAGAKNIQYF; CDR3nt: TGTGCCAGCAGTTCCTTTGTCCCCCGGGCGGGGGCCAAAAACATTCAGTACTTC
j_gene: TRBJ2-3; d_gene: .; v_gene: TRBV5-1; abundance: .; CDR3aa: CASSDDPLPSTDTQYF; CDR3nt: TGCGCCAGCAGCGACGACCCGTTACCTAGCACAGATACGCAGTATTTT
j_gene: TRBJ2-5; d_gene: TRBD2; v_gene: TRBV5-5; abundance: many; CDR3aa: CASSTGLAGRETQYF; CDR3nt: TGTGCCAGCAGCACGGGACTAGCGGGAAGGGAGACCCAGTACTTC
j_gene: TRBJ2-2; d_gene: TRBD1; v_gene: TRBV28; abundance: .; CDR3aa: CASSSPGQGNTGELFF; CDR3nt: TGTGCCAGCAGTTCACCGGGACAGGGGAACACCGGGGAGCTGTTTTTT
j_gene: TRBJ2-7; d_gene: .; v_gene: TRBV12-3/TRBV12-4; abundance: many; CDR3aa: CASSSGDGPYEQYF; CDR3nt: TGTGCCAGCAGTTCTGGGGACGGCCCCTACGAGCAGTACTTC
j_gene: TRBJ1-2; d_gene: .; v_gene: TRBV6-5; abundance: many; CDR3aa: CASSYSMEGSNYGYTF; CDR3nt: TGTGCCAGCAGTTACTCGATGGAGGGTTCGAACTATGGCTACACCTTC
j_gene: TRBJ2-1; d_gene: .; v_gene: TRBV5-1; abundance: many; CDR3aa: CASSLFYNEQFF; CDR3nt: TGCGCCAGCAGCTTGTTTTACAATGAGCAGTTCTTC
j_gene: TRBJ2-1; d_gene: TRBD2; v_gene: TRBV20-1; abundance: many; CDR3aa: CSARDPGLAVLEQFF; CDR3nt: TGCAGTGCTAGAGATCCTGGACTAGCGGTCCTCGAGCAGTTCTTC
j_gene: TRBJ2-1; d_gene: TRBD2; v_gene: TRBV5-1; abundance: few; CDR3aa: CASSLSSGDNEQFF; CDR3nt: TGCGCCAGCAGCTTGTCGAGCGGGGACAATGAGCAGTTCTTC
j_gene: TRBJ2-5; d_gene: .; v_gene: TRBV25-1; abundance: many; CDR3aa: CASSESGGSGYRSQETQYF; CDR3nt: TGTGCCAGCAGTGAATCTGGCGGGTCGGGGTACCGATCACAAGAGACCCAGTACTTC
j_gene: TRBJ2-1; d_gene: TRBD2; v_gene: TRBV7-9; abundance: many; CDR3aa: CASGGPSGSTNEQFF; CDR3nt: TGTGCCAGCGGAGGCCCTAGCGGGAGTACGAATGAGCAGTTCTTC
j_gene: TRBJ2-7; d_gene: TRBD1; v_gene: TRBV12-3/TRBV12-4; abundance: .; CDR3aa: CASSPQTGGGTTEQYF; CDR3nt: TGTGCCAGCAGTCCGCAGACAGGGGGGGGGACTACCGAGCAGTACTTC
j_gene: TRBJ2-1; d_gene: .; v_gene: TRBV20-1; abundance: many; CDR3aa: CSAIDSGTYNEQFF; CDR3nt: TGCAGTGCTATCGATAGCGGAACTTACAATGAGCAGTTCTTC
j_gene: TRBJ2-5; d_gene: .; v_gene: TRBV25-1; abundance: many; CDR3aa: CASSENRAQQETQYF; CDR3nt: TGTGCCAGCAGTGAAAATCGGGCCCAACAAGAGACCCAGTACTTC
j_gene: TRBJ2-3; d_gene: TRBD2; v_gene: TRBV5-1; abundance: many; CDR3aa: CASSLPGLAGADTQYF; CDR3nt: TGCGCCAGCAGCCTACCGGGACTAGCAGGGGCAGATACGCAGTATTTT
j_gene: TRBJ2-7; d_gene: TRBD2; v_gene: TRBV12-3/TRBV12-4; abundance: many; CDR3aa: CASSVTSGSSYEQYF; CDR3nt: TGTGCCAGCAGCGTGACTAGCGGGTCTTCCTACGAGCAGTACTTC
j_gene: TRBJ1-1; d_gene: .; v_gene: TRBV27; abundance: many; CDR3aa: CASSLGLRGTEAFF; CDR3nt: TGTGCCAGCAGTTTAGGCTTACGGGGCACTGAAGCTTTCTTT
j_gene: TRBJ2-1; d_gene: TRBD2; v_gene: TRBV20-1; abundance: many; CDR3aa: CSTGGTRVSNEQFF; CDR3nt: TGCAGTACCGGGGGGACTAGGGTATCCAATGAGCAGTTCTTC
j_gene: TRBJ1-1; d_gene: .; v_gene: TRBV2; abundance: many; CDR3aa: CASSLSQIRRRTEAFF; CDR3nt: TGTGCCAGCAGTCTTTCGCAGATTAGGCGCCGGACTGAAGCTTTCTTT
j_gene: TRBJ2-7; d_gene: .; v_gene: TRBV20-1; abundance: many; CDR3aa: CSARDSSSYEQYF; CDR3nt: TGCAGTGCTAGAGACTCTTCCTCCTACGAGCAGTACTTC
j_gene: TRBJ2-1; d_gene: TRBD1; v_gene: TRBV12-3/TRBV12-4; abundance: few; CDR3aa: CASSWDRVVNEQFF; CDR3nt: TGTGCCAGCAGTTGGGACAGGGTGGTCAATGAGCAGTTCTTC
j_gene: TRBJ2-2; d_gene: .; v_gene: TRBV24-1; abundance: many; CDR3aa: CATSGDLTGELFF; CDR3nt: TGTGCCACCAGTGGTGATTTGACCGGGGAGCTGTTTTTT
j_gene: TRBJ2-7; d_gene: TRBD2; v_gene: TRBV5-1; abundance: few; CDR3aa: CASSSGLEGVIYEQYF; CDR3nt: TGCGCCAGCAGCTCGGGACTAGAGGGTGTGATCTACGAGCAGTACTTC
j_gene: TRBJ2-4; d_gene: TRBD2; v_gene: TRBV10-3; abundance: many; CDR3aa: CAISEVAGGGNIQYF; CDR3nt: TGTGCCATCAGTGAGGTCGCGGGAGGAGGAAACATTCAGTACTTC
j_gene: TRBJ2-2; d_gene: TRBD1; v_gene: TRBV29-1; abundance: .; CDR3aa: CSGGQDRFLNEAGELFF; CDR3nt: TGCAGCGGTGGACAGGATCGATTTTTGAATGAGGCCGGGGAGCTGTTTTTT
j_gene: TRBJ2-1; d_gene: .; v_gene: TRBV21-1; abundance: .; CDR3aa: CASSRAGEAYNEQFF; CDR3nt: TGTGCCAGCAGCAGAGCGGGAGAGGCCTACAATGAGCAGTTCTTC
j_gene: TRBJ2-3; d_gene: TRBD2; v_gene: TRBV4-2; abundance: .; CDR3aa: CASSHIAGAGVEHTQYF; CDR3nt: TGTGCCAGCAGCCACATAGCTGGGGCGGGAGTGGAACATACGCAGTATTTT
j_gene: TRBJ1-1; d_gene: TRBD1; v_gene: TRBV27; abundance: many; CDR3aa: CASSTNRGRGTEAFF; CDR3nt: TGTGCCAGCAGTACCAACAGGGGGCGGGGAACTGAAGCTTTCTTT
j_gene: TRBJ2-7; d_gene: TRBD2; v_gene: TRBV12-3/TRBV12-4; abundance: many; CDR3aa: CASSHAGTSPYEQYF; CDR3nt: TGTGCCAGCAGCCACGCCGGGACTAGCCCGTACGAGCAGTACTTC
j_gene: TRBJ2-7; d_gene: .; v_gene: TRBV11-2; abundance: .; CDR3aa: CASSIRGRDTFYEQYF; CDR3nt: TGTGCCAGCAGCATTAGGGGAAGGGACACCTTCTACGAGCAGTACTTC
j_gene: TRBJ2-1; d_gene: TRBD2; v_gene: TRBV20-1; abundance: many; CDR3aa: CSAVTTSVYNEQFF; CDR3nt: TGCAGTGCTGTGACGACTAGCGTATACAATGAGCAGTTCTTC
j_gene: TRBJ2-3; d_gene: TRBD2; v_gene: TRBV5-1; abundance: many; CDR3aa: CASNLLLAGVTDTQYF; CDR3nt: TGCGCCAGCAACCTTCTACTAGCGGGAGTAACAGATACGCAGTATTTT
j_gene: TRBJ2-2; d_gene: .; v_gene: TRBV12-3/TRBV12-4; abundance: many; CDR3aa: CASGPRSRPGELFF; CDR3nt: TGTGCCAGCGGGCCAAGGTCCCGTCCCGGGGAGCTGTTTTTT
j_gene: TRBJ2-7; d_gene: .; v_gene: TRBV12-3/TRBV12-4; abundance: many; CDR3aa: CASSLVPVSYEQYF; CDR3nt: TGTGCCAGTAGTTTAGTTCCAGTTTCCTACGAGCAGTACTTC